This T cell receptor beta chain was found in a study of blood T cell repertoires in COVID-19. Turning to the study itself: The study drew acute and convalescent COVID-19 samples from the United States, Italy and Spain. T cells, B-cell-depleted T cells, or PBMCs supplied cDNA or gDNA.

V dropped 5 bases and J dropped 4 bases, with 11 bases sitting between them. Germline V gene lookup returns CDR1 SGHAT and CDR2 FQNNGV. This CDR3 has 14 amino acids. Original data processing: Estimated nucleated cell counts came from reference gene primer amplification. Sequencing used immunoSEQ multiplex PCR; TCRdb keeps in-frame clones, though not all of them. V and J calls and clone size follow that table, whereas D and trimming were derived from the DNA. The sample lists fewer than 200,000 clones, 80% seen once, with about 7.2% in the top ten. The TCR was taken from a man in his 60s with acute or convalescent COVID-19. This sequence joins TRBV11-2 and TRBJ2-2; D unresolved. The source material was peripheral blood. CDR3: CASSPRWATGELFF. The CDR3, as DNA: TGTGCCAGCAGCCCCCGGTGGGCCACCGGGGAGCTGTTTTTT. The full variable domain, with the rest looked up from reference TRBV11-2 and TRBJ2-2, is EAGVAQSPRYKIIEKRQSVAFWCNPISGHATLYWYQQILGQGPKLLIQFQNNGVVDDSQLPKDRFSAERLKGVDSTLKIQPAKLEDSAVYLCASSPRWATGELFFGEGSRLTVL.